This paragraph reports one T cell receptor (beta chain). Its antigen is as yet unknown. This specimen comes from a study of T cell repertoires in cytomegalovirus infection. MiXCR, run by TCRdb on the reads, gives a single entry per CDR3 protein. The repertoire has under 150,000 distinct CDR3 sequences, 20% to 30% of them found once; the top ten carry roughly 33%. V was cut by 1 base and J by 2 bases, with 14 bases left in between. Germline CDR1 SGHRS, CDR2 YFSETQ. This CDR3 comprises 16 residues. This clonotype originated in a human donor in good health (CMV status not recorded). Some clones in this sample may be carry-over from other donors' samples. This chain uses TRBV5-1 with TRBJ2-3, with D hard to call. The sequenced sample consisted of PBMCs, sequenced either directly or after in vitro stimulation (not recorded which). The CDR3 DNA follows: TGCGCCAGCAGCTTGTGGGGAAACCCGAACACAGATACGCAGTATTTT. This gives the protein CASSLWGNPNTDTQYF.